The sequence of this T cell receptor beta chain was determined in a study of cytomegalovirus exposure and HLA in healthy donors. PCR was performed using 60 Vbeta and 13 Jbeta primers. Sequencing used immunoSEQ multiplex PCR; TCRdb keeps in-frame clones, though not all of them. Of 70,000 to 90,000 clones in the sample, approximately 80% were seen once. The germline gives CDR1 SNHLY, CDR2 FYNNEI. With V trimmed by 4 bases and J by 1 base, 6 bases remained unmatched. The CDR3 contains 16 residues. Points from the study as a whole: When analyzed later, a missense DCLRE1C variant was found to be linked to TCR beta V- and J-gene trimming.

Points on this clone: As yet, its antigen is unknown.

The sample taken for sequencing was PBMCs. This clonotype originated in an older man in good health and CMV-seropositive. The chain uses TRBV2 and TRBJ2-3, with 9 bases aligning to TRBD2. CDR3 nucleotide sequence: TGTGCCAGCAGTGGGGTAGCGGGGGTAGGCACAGATACGCAGTATTTT. It specifies CASSGVAGVGTDTQYF.